This T cell receptor beta chain was sequenced during a study of blood T cells in healthy people across ages. CDR1 and CDR2 from the germline V gene are MDHEN and SYDVKM. Trimming removed 5 bases from V and 3 bases from J; junction bases left unmatched: 7. The CDR3 is 15 amino acids. This clonotype was counted only a few times. Together with a sample-barcoded 5' primer, a J-beta primer mix was included in a second PCR lasting about 6 to 11 cycles. TCRdb reprocessed the 5' RACE reads with MiXCR, giving one entry per CDR3 protein. The top ten hold roughly a fifth of the sample, which has hundreds of thousands of distinct CDR3 sequences, under 45% seen once.

The chain joins TRBV28 to TRBJ2-7, with 10 positions matching TRBD2. The sample consisted of blood. The clonotype originates from a man between 60 and 75 years old in good health. CDR3 in amino acids: CASSNWTSGNYEQYF. Written as DNA, the CDR3 is TGTGCCAGCAGTAATTGGACTAGCGGAAACTACGAGCAGTACTTC.